These 4 T cell receptor beta chains came from one sample sequenced in a study of OX40 agonist ivuxolimab in advanced cancers. Libraries were prepared by immunoSEQ multiplex PCR; TCRdb keeps only in-frame clonotypes and omits some of them. This table holds about 70,000 clones, approximately 90% found once. The material was CD4+ or CD8+ T cells sorted from blood, obtained in a trial of the OX40 agonist ivuxolimab. All receptors derive from an adult with an advanced solid tumor such as melanoma, head and neck, liver or kidney cancer.

The chain is built from TRBV4-1 and TRBJ2-1; 9 nucleotides align to TRBD2. V lost 0 bases to trimming and J lost 0 bases; unmatched junction nucleotides: 12. The CDR3 covers 20 residues. Germline-derived CDR1 and CDR2 are MGHRA and YSYEKL. The CDR3 region is CASSQDGLAGTTSSYNEQFF. The CDR3, as DNA: TGCGCCAGCAGCCAAGATGGGCTAGCGGGGACGACGAGCTCCTACAATGAGCAGTTCTTC.

This clone was seen just once. The rearrangement joins TRBV4-3 to TRBJ1-2; D unresolved. The length of the CDR3 is 13 residues. Germline CDR1 and CDR2: LGHNA and YSLEER. Trimming pared 1 base from V and 7 bases from J, leaving 10 bases between. CDR3 nucleotides: TGCGCCAGCAGCCAAGTAGAGGGTCCTGGCTACACCTTC. Amino acid sequence: CASSQVEGPGYTF.

The rearrangement links TRBV5-6 to TRBJ2-5; a possible D gene is TRBD1 (6 bases). V was trimmed by 5 bases and J by 5 bases, leaving 22 bases between them. The CDR3 covers 16 residues. Germline V gene lookup returns CDR1 SGHDT and CDR2 YYEEEE. The chain's CDR3 is CASRQGQTPLGETQYF. Here the CDR3 DNA reads TGTGCCAGCAGACAAGGACAGACCCCTTTAGGGGAGACCCAGTACTTC. The complete variable domain, with remaining parts taken from reference TRBV5-6 and TRBJ2-5, reads DAGVTQSPTHLIKTRGQQVTLRCSPKSGHDTVSWYQQALGQGPQFIFQYYEEEERQRGNFPDRFSGHQFPNYSSELNVNALLLGDSALYLCASRQGQTPLGETQYFGPGTRLLVL.

The chain links TRBV19 to TRBJ1-3; 11 nucleotides align to TRBD1. The CDR3 is 19 amino acids. The junction had 16 bases not matched to a gene; V was cut back by 6 bases and J by 3 bases. Per the germline V gene, CDR1 is LNHDA and CDR2 is SQIVND (reference sequence). The CDR3 nucleotides are TGTGCCAGTAGCCGCGGACGGGACAGGGGGTTTAGAAGTGGAAACACCATATATTTT. Protein sequence: CASSRGRDRGFRSGNTIYF.